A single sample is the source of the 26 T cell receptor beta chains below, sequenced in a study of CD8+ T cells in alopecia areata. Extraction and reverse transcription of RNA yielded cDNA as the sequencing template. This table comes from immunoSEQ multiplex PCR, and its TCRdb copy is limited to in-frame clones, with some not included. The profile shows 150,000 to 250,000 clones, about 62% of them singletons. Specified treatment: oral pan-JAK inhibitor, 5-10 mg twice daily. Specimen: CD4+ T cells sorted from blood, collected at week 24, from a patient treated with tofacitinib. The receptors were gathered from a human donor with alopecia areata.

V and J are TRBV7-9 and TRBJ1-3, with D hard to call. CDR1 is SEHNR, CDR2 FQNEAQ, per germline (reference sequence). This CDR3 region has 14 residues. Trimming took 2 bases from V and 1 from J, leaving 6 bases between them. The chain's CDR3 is CASSLLRSGNTIYF. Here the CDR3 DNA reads TGTGCCAGCAGCTTACTTCGGTCTGGAAACACCATATATTTT.

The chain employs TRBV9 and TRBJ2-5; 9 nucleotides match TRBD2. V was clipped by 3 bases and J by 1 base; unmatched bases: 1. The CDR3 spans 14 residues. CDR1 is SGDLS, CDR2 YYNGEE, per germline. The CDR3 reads CASSAGLAQETQYF. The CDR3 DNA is TGTGCCAGCAGCGCGGGACTAGCCCAAGAGACCCAGTACTTC.

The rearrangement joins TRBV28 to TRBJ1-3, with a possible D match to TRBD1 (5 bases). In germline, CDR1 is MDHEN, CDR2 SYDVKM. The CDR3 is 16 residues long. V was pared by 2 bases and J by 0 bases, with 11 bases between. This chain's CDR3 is CASSLEQGYSGNTIYF. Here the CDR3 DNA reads TGTGCCAGCAGTTTAGAGCAGGGCTACTCTGGAAACACCATATATTTT.

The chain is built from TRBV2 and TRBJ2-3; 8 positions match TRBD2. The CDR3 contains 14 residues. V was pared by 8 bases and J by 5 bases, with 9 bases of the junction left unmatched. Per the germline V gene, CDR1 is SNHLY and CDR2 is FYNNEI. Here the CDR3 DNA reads TGTGCCAGCCGGTTTAGCGGGGCCGAAGATACGCAGTATTTT. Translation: CASRFSGAEDTQYF.

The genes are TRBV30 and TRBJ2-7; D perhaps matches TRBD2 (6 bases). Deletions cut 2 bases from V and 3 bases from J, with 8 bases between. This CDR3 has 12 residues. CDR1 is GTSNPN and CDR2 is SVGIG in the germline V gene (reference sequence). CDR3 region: CAWSPGSYEQYF. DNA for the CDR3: TGTGCCTGGAGTCCCGGGAGCTACGAGCAGTACTTC.

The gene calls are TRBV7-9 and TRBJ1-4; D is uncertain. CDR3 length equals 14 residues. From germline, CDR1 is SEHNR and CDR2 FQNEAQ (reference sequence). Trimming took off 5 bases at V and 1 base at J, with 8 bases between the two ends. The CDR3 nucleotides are TGTGCCAGCAGCCCTCGAGAAACTAATGAAAAACTGTTTTTT. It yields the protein CASSPRETNEKLFF.

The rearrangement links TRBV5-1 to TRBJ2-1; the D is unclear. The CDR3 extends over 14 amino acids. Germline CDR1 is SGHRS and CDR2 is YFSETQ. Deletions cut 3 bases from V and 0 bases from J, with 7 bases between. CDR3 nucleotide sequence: TGCGCCAGCAGCTCATCCGACTCCTACAATGAGCAGTTCTTC. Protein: CASSSSDSYNEQFF.

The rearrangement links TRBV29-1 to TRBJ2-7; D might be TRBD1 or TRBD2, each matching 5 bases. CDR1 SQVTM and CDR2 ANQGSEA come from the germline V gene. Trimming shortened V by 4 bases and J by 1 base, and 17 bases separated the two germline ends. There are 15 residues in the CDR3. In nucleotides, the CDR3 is TGCAGCGTTGTAGCGCAGGGACGGGGTTCCTACGAGCAGTACTTC. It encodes CSVVAQGRGSYEQYF.

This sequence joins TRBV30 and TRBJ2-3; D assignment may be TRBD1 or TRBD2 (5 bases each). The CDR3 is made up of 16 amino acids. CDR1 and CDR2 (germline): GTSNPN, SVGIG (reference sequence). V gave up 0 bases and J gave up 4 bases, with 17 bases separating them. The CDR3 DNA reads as TGTGCCTGGAGTGTGGGTGAGCAGGGAGCCCCAGATACGCAGTATTTT. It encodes CAWSVGEQGAPDTQYF.

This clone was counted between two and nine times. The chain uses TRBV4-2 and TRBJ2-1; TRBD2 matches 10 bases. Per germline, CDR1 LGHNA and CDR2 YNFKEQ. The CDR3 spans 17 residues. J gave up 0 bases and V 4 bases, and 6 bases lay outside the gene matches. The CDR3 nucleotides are TGTGCCAGCAGCCCCTACCCTAGCGGGAGCTCCTACAATGAGCAGTTCTTC. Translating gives CASSPYPSGSSYNEQFF.

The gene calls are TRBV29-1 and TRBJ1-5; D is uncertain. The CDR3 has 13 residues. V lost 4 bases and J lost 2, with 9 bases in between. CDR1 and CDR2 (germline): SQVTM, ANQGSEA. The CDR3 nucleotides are TGCAGCGTTGTCGCCGGCGGCAATCAGCCCCAGCATTTT. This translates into CSVVAGGNQPQHF.

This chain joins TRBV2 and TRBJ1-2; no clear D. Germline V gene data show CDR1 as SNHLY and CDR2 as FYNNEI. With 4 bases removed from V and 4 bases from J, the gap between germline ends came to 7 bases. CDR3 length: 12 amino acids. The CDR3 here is CASSAGAYGYTF. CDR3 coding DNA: TGTGCCAGCAGTGCCGGCGCCTATGGCTACACCTTC.

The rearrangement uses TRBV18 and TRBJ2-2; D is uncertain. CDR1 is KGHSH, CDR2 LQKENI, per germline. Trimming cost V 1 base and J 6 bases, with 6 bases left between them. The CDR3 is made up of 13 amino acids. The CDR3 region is CASSPQGSGELFF. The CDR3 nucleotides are TGTGCCAGCTCACCACAGGGATCCGGGGAGCTGTTTTTT.

The CDR3 is CASSRIERGNTIYF. The CDR3 DNA follows: TGCGCCAGCAGCCGAATTGAACGCGGAAACACCATATATTTT. The chain links TRBV4-3 to TRBJ1-3; D unresolved. V lost 4 bases and J lost 4, with 11 bases in between. From germline, CDR1 is LGHNA and CDR2 YSLEER. CDR3 length: 14 residues.

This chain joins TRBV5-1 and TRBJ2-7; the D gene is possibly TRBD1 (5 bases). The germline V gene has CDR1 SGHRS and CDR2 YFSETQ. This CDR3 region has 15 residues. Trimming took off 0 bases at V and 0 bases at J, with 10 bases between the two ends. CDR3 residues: CASSLGKGHSYEQYF. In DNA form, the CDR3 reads TGCGCCAGCAGCTTGGGTAAGGGGCACTCCTACGAGCAGTACTTC.

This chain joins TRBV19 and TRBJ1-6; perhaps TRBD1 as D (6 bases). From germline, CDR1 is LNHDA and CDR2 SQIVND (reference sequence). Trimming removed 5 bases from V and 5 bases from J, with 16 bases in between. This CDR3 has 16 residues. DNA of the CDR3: TGTGCCAGTAGTCCGCGACGGGGGCAGGATAATTCACCCCTCCACTTT. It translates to CASSPRRGQDNSPLHF.

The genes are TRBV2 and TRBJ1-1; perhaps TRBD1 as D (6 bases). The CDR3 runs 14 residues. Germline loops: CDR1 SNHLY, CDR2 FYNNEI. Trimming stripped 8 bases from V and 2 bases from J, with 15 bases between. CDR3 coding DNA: TGTGCCAGCCTAGGGGGGGACGTAAACACTGAAGCTTTCTTT. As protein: CASLGGDVNTEAFF.

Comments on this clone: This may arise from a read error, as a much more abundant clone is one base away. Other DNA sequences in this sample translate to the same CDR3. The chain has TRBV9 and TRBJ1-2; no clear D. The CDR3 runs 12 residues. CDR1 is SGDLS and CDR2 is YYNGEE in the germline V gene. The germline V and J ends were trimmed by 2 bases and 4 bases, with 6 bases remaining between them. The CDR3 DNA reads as TGTGCCAGCAGCGTTGAAGGCTATGGCTACACCTTC. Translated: CASSVEGYGYTF.

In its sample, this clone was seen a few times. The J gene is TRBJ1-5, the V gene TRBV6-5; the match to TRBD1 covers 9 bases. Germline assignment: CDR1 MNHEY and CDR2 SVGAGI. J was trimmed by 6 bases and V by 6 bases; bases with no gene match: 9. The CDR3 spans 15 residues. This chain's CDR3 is CASSSYRGQGQPQHF. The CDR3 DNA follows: TGTGCCAGCAGCTCTTACAGGGGGCAGGGTCAGCCCCAGCATTTT.

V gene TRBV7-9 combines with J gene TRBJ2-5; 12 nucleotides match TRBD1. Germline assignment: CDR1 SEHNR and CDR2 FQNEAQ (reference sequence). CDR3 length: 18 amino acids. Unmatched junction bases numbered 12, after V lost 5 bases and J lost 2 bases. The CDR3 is CASSMDSGTGGGQETQYF. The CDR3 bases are TGTGCCAGCAGCATGGACTCCGGGACAGGGGGCGGTCAAGAGACCCAGTACTTC.

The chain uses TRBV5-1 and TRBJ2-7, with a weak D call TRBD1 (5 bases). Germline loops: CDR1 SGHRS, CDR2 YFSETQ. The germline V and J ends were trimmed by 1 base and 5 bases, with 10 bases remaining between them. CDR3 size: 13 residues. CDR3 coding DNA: TGCGCCAGCAGCTTGAGGGGTCTCCACGAGCAGTACTTC. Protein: CASSLRGLHEQYF.

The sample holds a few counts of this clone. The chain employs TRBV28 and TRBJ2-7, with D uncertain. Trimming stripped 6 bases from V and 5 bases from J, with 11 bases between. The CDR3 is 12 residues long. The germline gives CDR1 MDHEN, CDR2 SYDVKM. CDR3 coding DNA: TGTGCCAGCAGGCGGAGTCCCCACGAGCAGTACTTC. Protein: CASRRSPHEQYF.

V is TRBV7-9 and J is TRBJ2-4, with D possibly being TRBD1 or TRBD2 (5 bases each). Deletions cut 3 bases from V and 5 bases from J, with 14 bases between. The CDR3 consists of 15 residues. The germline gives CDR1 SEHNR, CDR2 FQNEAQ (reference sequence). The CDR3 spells CASSFSRDGQNIQYF. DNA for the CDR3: TGTGCCAGCAGCTTCTCCCGGGACGGCCAAAACATTCAGTACTTC.

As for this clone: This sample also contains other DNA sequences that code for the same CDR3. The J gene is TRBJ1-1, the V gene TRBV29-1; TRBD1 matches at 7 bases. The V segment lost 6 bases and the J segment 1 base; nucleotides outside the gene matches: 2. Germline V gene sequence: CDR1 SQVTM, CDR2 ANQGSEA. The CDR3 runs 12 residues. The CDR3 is CSVDRKNTEAFF. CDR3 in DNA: TGCAGCGTGGACAGGAAGAACACTGAAGCTTTCTTT.

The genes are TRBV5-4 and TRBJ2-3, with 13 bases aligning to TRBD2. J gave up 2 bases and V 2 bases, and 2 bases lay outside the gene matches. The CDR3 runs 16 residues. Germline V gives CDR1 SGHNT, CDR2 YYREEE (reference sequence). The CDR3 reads CASSFGLAGDTDTQYF. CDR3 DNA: TGTGCCAGCAGCTTTGGACTAGCGGGAGACACAGATACGCAGTATTTT.

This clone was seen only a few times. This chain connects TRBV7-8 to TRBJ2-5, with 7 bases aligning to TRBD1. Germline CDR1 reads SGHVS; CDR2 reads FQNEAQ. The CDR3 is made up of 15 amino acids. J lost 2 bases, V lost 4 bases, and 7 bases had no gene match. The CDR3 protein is CASSSMGQPQETQYF. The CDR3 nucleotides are TGTGCCAGCAGCTCCATGGGACAGCCGCAAGAGACCCAGTACTTC.